The TCR beta chain under discussion was sequenced for a study of T cells in Graves' hyperthyroidism and ophthalmopathy (dated by TCRdb to between 2018 and 2021). The study in broad terms: To identify distinguishing TCR V-J signatures, a discovery cohort of roughly 100 patients was used, comprising 40 to 45 with Graves' ophthalmopathy and around 57 with stable Graves' hyperthyroidism. An independent validation cohort of around 19 hyperthyroidism patients and 17 patients who later progressed to ophthalmopathy tested prospective prediction of ophthalmopathy. The roughly 91 discovery patients were randomly divided into training and test sets at a 7:3 ratio. Thyroid tissue and blood T-cell repertoires from about six Graves' hyperthyroidism patients were also compared in the study. Following sampling, methimazole starting at 30 mg daily was given to hyperthyroidism patients, and high-dose intravenous methylprednisolone was given to ophthalmopathy patients. The paper reports TCR Vbeta CDR3 sequencing of over 120 peripheral blood samples: around 41 ophthalmopathy, fewer than 80 hyperthyroidism and approximately 17 progressor patients. Summary of the overall study and its limitations: Sample size was not statistically predetermined, and blinding of investigators to group allocation was not performed. In validation, progression to ophthalmopathy was predicted by the model with 55% to 71% sensitivity and roughly 72% specificity, a median of about 6.4 months before onset. Blood samples also contained most of the expanded thyroid clonotypes (frequency above 0.001), which suggests that blood repertoires may reflect thyroid immune responses. A model built on a 13 V-J signature distinguished ophthalmopathy from stable hyperthyroidism, reaching around 90% sensitivity and around 81% specificity in cross-validation and 80%/75% in testing.

Regarding this clonotype: Its antigen target is currently unknown. Per-base quality was not reported, and no clone a single base away is much larger than it.

The TCR beta CDR3 regions were amplified from the RNA transcripts. A first-round RT-PCR of the TCR CDR3 used the HTBI primer set with the Qiagen OneStep RT-PCR kit. A second multiplex PCR round built the libraries, followed by size selection and purification. Libraries were sequenced paired-end with 100 bp reads on an Illumina HiSeq2000. Per the authors' processing: SOAPnuke was used to process the raw data, removing reads that contained adapters or uncalled bases, had a mean Phred below 15, or lacked an exact match to the constant primer or identifier. COPE v1.2.5 was used to merge the high-quality paired reads, and each unique nucleotide sequence was defined as a clonotype. MiTCR v1.1 was used to align clonotypes to the IMGT TRBV, TRBD and TRBJ reference segments. The analysis was restricted to V-J combinations with a frequency above 0.0001, which together covered 99.2% of the repertoires. The TCS score was defined as the ratio of F50 (clonal expansion) to E x V (chaos), calculated using BLOSUM62-based TCRdist between CDR3 peptides within each V-J. Welch's t-statistics and random forest reduced 500 to 650 V-J features to about 12, which were used in a naive Bayes classifier (R e1071). TCRdb reworked the public reads: Q25 trimming with fastp, MiXCR clone assembly, productive beta chains retained. Rows are unified per CDR3 protein, each entry keeping the most common DNA and genes. These V and J calls originate from TCRdb's pipeline instead of the authors' own analysis. The sample contains around 540,000 distinct CDR3 sequences, just over 45% of them found a single time. The top ten hold 6.5% to 9% of the sample.

Stable Graves' hyperthyroidism was defined as the absence of progression to ophthalmopathy over 18 months of follow-up. Hyperthyroidism patients were newly diagnosed, had a disease duration of under 2 months, and were aged 18 to 65 years. Patients with uncontrolled infections, other autoimmune diseases, pregnancy or lactation were excluded. Diagnoses relied on clinical symptoms, serum thyroxine and TRAb, thyroid ultrasound and orbital computed tomography. Total RNA was extracted using Trizol reagent, and RNA quality was assessed on an Agilent 2100 Bioanalyzer. Sample: peripheral blood or thyroid tissue (not recorded which). This receptor was obtained from a woman aged 18-29 years with Graves' hyperthyroidism. Donor details come from another sample of the same person, matched by shared clones.

This receptor has the CDR3 CASRGGTNTGELFF. The DNA sequence is TGTGCCAGCCGGGGAGGCACCAACACCGGGGAGCTGTTTTTT. The chain joins TRBV2 to TRBJ2-2; a tentative D match to TRBD2 spans 6 bases. CDR1 SNHLY and CDR2 FYNNEI are derived from the germline V gene. V and J lose 8 bases and 2 bases, and a span of 12 bases separates them. From cysteine to phenylalanine, the CDR3 is 14 amino acids long. CDR3 DNA only is kept here, 42 bases in frame from base 1.